The 10 T cell receptor beta chains below all came from one sample that was sequenced in a study of control samples from healthy donors and cancer patients. Only in-frame clones appear in the TCRdb table, and some are missing; sequencing was by immunoSEQ multiplex PCR. Here the sample spans roughly 130,000 clones, about 95% being singletons. Input material: blood. These receptors all stem from a man aged 25 to 40 in good health.

The V call is TRBV3-1 (or the pseudogene TRBV3-2), the J call TRBJ2-7, with D perhaps TRBD1 (5 bases). CDR3 length: 13 residues. V lost 1 base to trimming and J lost 6 bases, with 10 bases between them. CDR1 is LGHDT, CDR2 YNNKEL, per germline (reference sequence). The chain's CDR3 is CASSQAVGREQYF. As DNA, the CDR3 is TGTGCCAGCAGCCAAGCGGTGGGGCGCGAGCAGTACTTC.

This sequence joins TRBV4-2 and TRBJ2-7; TRBD1 or TRBD2 may be the D gene (5 bases each). V was clipped by 0 bases and J by 4 bases, with 10 bases between them. In germline, CDR1 is LGHNA, CDR2 YNFKEQ. There are 14 residues in the CDR3. The CDR3 DNA sequence: TGTGCCAGCAGCCAAGATTTCAGGGAGTACGAGCAGTACTTC. Protein: CASSQDFREYEQYF.

V usage is TRBV2 and J usage is TRBJ2-3; D call uncertain. The CDR3 runs 17 residues. The V end was cut by 8 bases, the J end by 0 bases, with 21 bases between. Germline lookup yields CDR1 SNHLY and CDR2 FYNNEI. Here the CDR3 reads CASRARGPRSSTDTQYF. The CDR3 DNA sequence: TGTGCCAGCCGAGCCCGAGGCCCTAGGTCTAGCACAGATACGCAGTATTTT.

The chain has TRBV28 and TRBJ1-2, with D unclear. The germline V and J ends were trimmed by 6 bases and 4 bases, with 15 bases remaining between them. Germline V gene data show CDR1 as MDHEN and CDR2 as SYDVKM. The CDR3 covers 14 residues. DNA for the CDR3: TGTGCCAGCAGCCCCCCGCGAGGGCTCTATGGCTACACCTTC. Its protein is CASSPPRGLYGYTF.

The chain links TRBV7-9 to TRBJ2-7; D unclear. Trimming shortened V by 1 base and J by 7 bases, and 11 bases separated the two germline ends. Germline V CDR1 and CDR2: SEHNR, FQNEAQ (reference sequence). The CDR3 contains 13 residues. The DNA of the CDR3 is TGTGCCAGCAGCTTAGTCAGGCCGGGTGAGCAGTACTTC. It encodes CASSLVRPGEQYF.

The V and J genes are TRBV12-5 and TRBJ2-3; D call uncertain. CDR1 and CDR2 from the germline V gene are LGHNT and FRNRAP. This CDR3 contains 13 residues. V gave up 3 bases and J gave up 5 bases, with 9 bases separating them. CDR3 in DNA: TGTGCTAGTGGTTTCCAACTTGGAGATACGCAGTATTTT. Protein product: CASGFQLGDTQYF.

This chain joins TRBV7-6 and TRBJ1-1; possibly TRBD1 for D (5 bases). This CDR3 spans 13 amino acids. The V end was cut by 1 base, the J end by 7 bases, with 10 bases between. Germline CDR1 is SGHVS and CDR2 is FNYEAQ. The CDR3 sequence: CASSLVGRSEAFF. DNA for the CDR3: TGTGCCAGCAGCTTAGTGGGACGTAGTGAAGCTTTCTTT.

This clone occurred once. V gene TRBV23-1 combines with J gene TRBJ2-7; perhaps TRBD1 as D (7 bases). TRBV23-1 is an ORF, with its function uncertain. V was clipped by 3 bases and J by 3 bases, with 21 bases between them. The CDR3 is 17 amino acids. CDR3 region: CASSQGGWGQMNYEQYF. CDR3 DNA: TGCGCCAGCAGTCAGGGAGGTTGGGGACAGATGAACTACGAGCAGTACTTC.

The rearrangement joins TRBV7-2 to TRBJ1-1, with D possibly being TRBD1 (5 bases). This CDR3 has 13 amino acids. CDR1 is SGHTA, CDR2 FQGNSA, per germline. The V end was cut by 8 bases, the J end by 1 base, with 11 bases between. CDR3 residues: CASSPGPNTEAFF. The CDR3 nucleotides read TGTGCCAGCTCCCCGGGGCCGAACACTGAAGCTTTCTTT.

The rearrangement links TRBV30 to TRBJ1-5, with D tentatively TRBD1 (6 bases). Germline CDR1 reads GTSNPN; CDR2 reads SVGIG (reference sequence). This CDR3 is 15 amino acids long. V dropped 2 bases and J dropped 4 bases, with 15 bases sitting between them. CDR3 protein: CAWSLLGQGNQPQHF. The CDR3 nucleotides read TGTGCCTGGAGTCTGTTGGGCCAGGGGAATCAGCCCCAGCATTTT.